What follows is one T cell receptor (beta chain) and its context. Its antigen is currently unknown. The data originate from a study of vaccination and CD4 T cells after COVID-19. Study at large: Participants got two doses of BNT162b2 or mRNA-1273 vaccine. Median time from COVID diagnosis to post-COVID sampling was roughly 13 weeks (35 to 161).

The treatment here: approximately nine-day PBMC culture with coronavirus spike peptide pools or control peptides (ViraFEST assay). With peptide pools, ViraFEST first expanded antigen-specific T cells and afterwards sequenced their TCRs. Researchers grew the cells for around 10 days and then pulled out CD4+ T cells by negative selection. Germline V gene data show CDR1 as GTSNPN and CDR2 as SVGIG (reference sequence). V lost 4 bases and J 5 bases, leaving 7 bases between the germline ends. The CDR3 runs 11 residues. The Oncomine TCR Beta short-read assay sequenced DNA from cultured CD4+ T cells. Using its own MiXCR run on the PCR reads, TCRdb lists one record per CDR3 protein. This table has tens of thousands of distinct CDR3 sequences, roughly 50% appearing once.

The chain combines TRBV30 with TRBJ2-3; D remains unclear. The sequenced sample consisted of CD4+ T cells from blood, cultured in vitro. The receptor was isolated from a human donor who had recovered from COVID-19. The CDR3 sequence is CAWTARDTQYF. CDR3 nucleotides: TGTGCCTGGACCGCCCGAGATACGCAGTATTTT.